This TCR beta chain was profiled in a study of blood T cell repertoires in COVID-19. Looking at the study overall: COVID-19 samples from acute and convalescent phases originated in the United States, Italy and Spain.

CDR3 size: 14 residues. After removal of 4 bases from V and 2 bases from J, the junction contained 3 bases not matched to a gene. Germline CDR1 is SQVTM and CDR2 is ANQGSEA. Some clones are missing from TCRdb's copy, which holds only in-frame ones; the method was immunoSEQ multiplex PCR. The sample holds roughly 310,000 clones, 89% seen once. The sample taken for sequencing was PBMCs or T cells enriched from blood (not recorded which). The chain couples TRBV29-1 to TRBJ2-2; 8 nucleotides agree with TRBD1. The sequence was obtained from a woman aged 35 to 49 who had recovered from COVID-19. The CDR3 spells CSVVDRGNTGELFF. In DNA, the CDR3 is TGCAGCGTTGTTGACAGGGGAAACACCGGGGAGCTGTTTTTT.